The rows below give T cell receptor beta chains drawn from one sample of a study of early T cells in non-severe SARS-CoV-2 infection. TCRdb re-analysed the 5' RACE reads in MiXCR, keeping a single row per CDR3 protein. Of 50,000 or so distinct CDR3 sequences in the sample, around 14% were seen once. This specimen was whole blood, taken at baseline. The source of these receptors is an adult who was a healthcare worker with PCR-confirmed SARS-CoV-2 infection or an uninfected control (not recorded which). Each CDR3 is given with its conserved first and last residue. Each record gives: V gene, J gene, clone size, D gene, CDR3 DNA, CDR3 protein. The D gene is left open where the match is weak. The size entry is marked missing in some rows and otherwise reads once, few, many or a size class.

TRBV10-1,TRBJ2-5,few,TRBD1,TGCGCCAGCACGCCGAGAGGACAGGGGTACCAAGAGACCCAGTACTTC,CASTPRGQGYQETQYF
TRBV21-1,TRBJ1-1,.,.,TGTGCCAGCAGCAAAGAGTGGCAGGGGGCGGACACTGAAGCTTTCTTT,CASSKEWQGADTEAFF
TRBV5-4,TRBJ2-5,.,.,TGTGCCAGCAGCGCGAGTTACGGAGGAGAGACCCAGTACTTC,CASSASYGGETQYF
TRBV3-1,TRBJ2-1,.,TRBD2,TGTGCCAGCAGCCAAGGACTAGCGGAGAACAATGAGCAGTTCTTC,CASSQGLAENNEQFF
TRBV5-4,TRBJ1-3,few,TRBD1,TGTGCCAGCAGCAGCAGACAGGGGTCAGGAAACACCATATATTTT,CASSSRQGSGNTIYF
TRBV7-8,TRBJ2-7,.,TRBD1,TGTGCCAGCAGCCAACCGACCGGGACAGGAACCGAGCAGTACTTC,CASSQPTGTGTEQYF
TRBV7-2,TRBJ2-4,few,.,TGTGCCAGCAGCTTAGGTCTGGTCCAAAACATTCAGTACTTC,CASSLGLVQNIQYF
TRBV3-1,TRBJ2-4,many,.,TGTGCCAGCACCTTGACAGGAGCCAAAAACATTCAGTACTTC,CASTLTGAKNIQYF
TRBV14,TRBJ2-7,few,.,TGTGCCAGCAGAGGGGACCACTACGAGCAGTACTTC,CASRGDHYEQYF
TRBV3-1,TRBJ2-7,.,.,TGTGCCAGCAGCCAAGAAAATCACTACGAGCAGTACTTC,CASSQENHYEQYF
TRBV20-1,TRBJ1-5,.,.,TGCAGTGCTAGGGGGGGCTTCAATCAGCCCCAGCATTTT,CSARGGFNQPQHF
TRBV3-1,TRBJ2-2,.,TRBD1,TGTGCCAGCAGCCAAGATTCCTTTGGGACAGGGTGGAACACCGGGGAGCTGTTTTTT,CASSQDSFGTGWNTGELFF
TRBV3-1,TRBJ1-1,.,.,TGTGCCAGCAGCCAAGGACAGATGAACACTGAAGCTTTCTTT,CASSQGQMNTEAFF
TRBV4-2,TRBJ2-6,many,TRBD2,TGTGCCAGCAGCCAAGATCGCCCTCGCCCTAGCGGGAACAACGTCCTGACTTTC,CASSQDRPRPSGNNVLTF
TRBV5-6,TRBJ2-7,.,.,TGTGCCAGCAGCCGGGACACCCACGAGCAGTACTTC,CASSRDTHEQYF
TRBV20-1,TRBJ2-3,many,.,TGCAGTGCTATGGTGGGAGCAACAGATACGCAGTATTTT,CSAMVGATDTQYF
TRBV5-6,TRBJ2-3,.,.,TGTGCCAGCAGCTTGATTGGCACAGATACGCAGTATTTT,CASSLIGTDTQYF
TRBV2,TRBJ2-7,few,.,TGTGCCAGCCCCCCTGCGGGCAGACCCTACGAGCAGTACTTC,CASPPAGRPYEQYF
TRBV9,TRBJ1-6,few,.,TGTGCCAGCAGCGTAGATCCGGGACGGAATTCACCCCTCCACTTT,CASSVDPGRNSPLHF
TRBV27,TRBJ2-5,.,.,TGTGCCAGCAGTTTAGCGGTAAAAGAGACCCAGTACTTC,CASSLAVKETQYF
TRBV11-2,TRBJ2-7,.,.,TGTGCCAGCAGCTTAGATTGGCAGGAGATCTACGAGCAGTACTTC,CASSLDWQEIYEQYF
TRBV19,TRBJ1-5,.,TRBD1,TGTGCCAGTAGTCCAAGACAGGGGGAGAGCAATCAGCCCCAGCATTTT,CASSPRQGESNQPQHF
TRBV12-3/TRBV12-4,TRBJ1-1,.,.,TGTGCCAGCACCTTCCCACCCACTGAAGCTTTCTTT,CASTFPPTEAFF
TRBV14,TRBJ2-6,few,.,TGTGCCAGCAGCCAATGGGCTTCCTCTGGGGCCAACGTCCTGACTTTC,CASSQWASSGANVLTF
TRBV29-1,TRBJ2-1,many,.,TGCAGCGTCGTCCATAGCTCCTACAATGAGCAGTTCTTC,CSVVHSSYNEQFF
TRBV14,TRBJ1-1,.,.,TGTGCTAGCAGCCAGAGTGGAAACTCTGCTTTCTTT,CASSQSGNSAFF
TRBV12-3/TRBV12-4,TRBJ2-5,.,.,TGTGCCAGCAGCGATACAAGGTCTGGGGAGACCCAGTACTTC,CASSDTRSGETQYF
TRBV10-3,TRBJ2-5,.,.,TGTGCCATCAGTGAGACAGGGCCAGAGACCCAGTACTTC,CAISETGPETQYF
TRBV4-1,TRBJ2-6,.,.,TGCGCCAGCAGCCAAGTACGCTCTGGGGCCAACGTCCTGACTTTC,CASSQVRSGANVLTF
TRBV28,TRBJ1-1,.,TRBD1,TGTGCCAGCAGTTTATCGACAGGGGGCTCAGCTGAAGCTTTCTTT,CASSLSTGGSAEAFF
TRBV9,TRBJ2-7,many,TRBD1,TGTGCCAGCAGCGTGACAGGGAACTCCTACGAGCAGTACTTC,CASSVTGNSYEQYF